This entry lists 17 T cell receptor beta chains sequenced from one sample in a study of cytomegalovirus exposure and HLA in healthy donors. Use of 60 Vbeta and 13 Jbeta primers characterized the PCR. Profiling relied on immunoSEQ multiplex PCR, and the TCRdb table lists in-frame clones only, not all of them. The sample has over 110,000 clones, around four fifths seen once. What was sequenced was PBMCs. The source is a woman between 55 and 75 years old in good health and CMV-seropositive.

This clone is labeled as medium-sized. CDR3 sequence (DNA): TGTGCCAGCAGCCACCCGACAGGGGGCGATGAGCAGTTCTTC. Translation: CASSHPTGGDEQFF. This chain joins TRBV11-1 and TRBJ2-1; 10 nucleotides match TRBD1. The CDR3 runs 14 residues. Germline V CDR1 and CDR2: SGHAT, FQDESV (reference sequence). Unmatched junction bases numbered 6, after V lost 5 bases and J lost 8 bases.

V gene TRBV19 combines with J gene TRBJ1-5; possible D gene TRBD1, 5 bases. The V end was cut by 3 bases, the J end by 1 base, with 13 bases between. Germline loops: CDR1 LNHDA, CDR2 SQIVND (reference sequence). This CDR3 is 16 amino acids long. CDR3 in DNA: TGTGCCAGTAGTATGGGGGACGGGGGAAGCAATCAGCCCCAGCATTTT. Residues: CASSMGDGGSNQPQHF.

V gene TRBV18 combines with J gene TRBJ2-4, with TRBD1 as a possible D gene (6 bases). CDR1 and CDR2 from the germline V gene are KGHSH and LQKENI. V was trimmed by 5 bases and J by 7 bases, leaving 15 bases between them. The CDR3 consists of 14 residues. CDR3 DNA sequence: TGTGCCAGCTCATCCTTGACAGGACGGAACATTCAGTACTTC. It is translated as CASSSLTGRNIQYF.

This clone has a single count. Sequence at one end of the junction differs from germline and may be a read error. The rearrangement uses TRBV7-9 and TRBJ1-2; no clear D gene. The CDR3 runs to 13 residues. Per the germline V gene, CDR1 is SEHNR and CDR2 is FQNEAQ (reference sequence). The CDR3 reads CASSFEREYGYAF. Here the CDR3 DNA reads TGTGCCAGCAGCTTTGAGAGGGAGTATGGCTACGCCTTC.

This chain uses TRBV15 with TRBJ1-5, with 7 bases matching TRBD1. The length of the CDR3 is 15 residues. V lost 5 bases, J lost 0 bases, and 4 bases stayed unmatched. CDR1 is LNHNV, CDR2 YYDKDF, per germline (reference sequence). The CDR3 nucleotides read TGTGCCACCAGCCGTACAGGGGATAGCAATCAGCCCCAGCATTTT. This translates into CATSRTGDSNQPQHF.

The rearrangement uses TRBV4-1 and TRBJ2-3; 9 nucleotides match TRBD2. The CDR3 has 17 amino acids. Germline V lookup: CDR1 MGHRA, CDR2 YSYEKL. Trimming took 4 bases from V and 1 from J; bases not matched to a gene: 9. The CDR3 bases are TGCGCCAGCAGCCTAACATTAGCGGGAGTGGGCACAGATACGCAGTATTTT. It translates to CASSLTLAGVGTDTQYF.

The chain recombines TRBV28 with TRBJ1-5, with a tentative D call TRBD1 (5 bases). CDR1 is MDHEN, CDR2 SYDVKM, per germline. There are 15 residues in the CDR3. Deletions cut 5 bases from V and 7 bases from J, with 18 bases between. The CDR3 coding sequence is TGTGCCAGCAGTAGCCCGGGGGAGGGAAGCCAGCCCCAGCATTTT. Translation gives CASSSPGEGSQPQHF.

The chain joins TRBV4-3 to TRBJ1-1; no clear D gene. CDR3 size: 14 residues. The V end was cut by 0 bases, the J end by 2 bases, with 7 bases between. CDR1 is LGHNA and CDR2 is YSLEER in the germline V gene. CDR3 loop: CASSQELVNTEAFF. CDR3 in DNA: TGCGCCAGCAGCCAAGAATTAGTTAACACTGAAGCTTTCTTT.

The sample holds a few counts of this clone. This chain joins TRBV27 and TRBJ2-5; 10 nucleotides align to TRBD2. There are 16 residues in the CDR3. V was pared by 7 bases and J by 2 bases, with 10 bases of the junction left unmatched. CDR1 and CDR2 (germline): MNHEY, SMNVEV (reference sequence). The CDR3 coding sequence is TGTGCCAGCACTGATAGGACTAGCGGTTATCAAGAGACCCAGTACTTC. Its protein is CASTDRTSGYQETQYF.

This clone turned up a few times. The chain carries TRBV27 and TRBJ2-7; D is uncertain. Germline CDR1 reads MNHEY; CDR2 reads SMNVEV (reference sequence). This CDR3 is built from 11 residues. The ends were cut back, 7 bases at V and 2 bases at J, with 6 bases in the middle. The CDR3 loop reads CASIPTYEQYF. The CDR3 DNA reads as TGTGCCAGCATTCCTACCTACGAGCAGTACTTC.

This clone has more than one count but fewer than ten. The V gene is TRBV27, the J gene TRBJ1-1, with TRBD1 as a possible D gene (6 bases). The V gene's germline CDR1 is MNHEY and CDR2 SMNVEV (reference sequence). The CDR3 has 14 residues. The V and J ends lost 4 bases and 1 base respectively, with 10 bases between them. The CDR3, as DNA: TGTGCCAGCAGTTCGGACAGACAGAACACTGAAGCTTTCTTT. Translated, it gives CASSSDRQNTEAFF.

In DNA, the CDR3 is TGTGCCAGCAGATGGAACAGGGTCCAAGAGACCCAGTACTTC. Translation gives CASRWNRVQETQYF. The V call is TRBV6-6, the J call TRBJ2-5; a possible D gene is TRBD1 (6 bases). Germline V gives CDR1 MNHNY, CDR2 SVGAGI (reference sequence). Trimming pared 6 bases from V and 1 base from J, leaving 12 bases between. The CDR3 contains 14 residues.

This clone was detected only a few times. The rearrangement links TRBV6-1 to TRBJ2-6; TRBD2 might be the D (6 bases). CDR1 and CDR2 from the germline V gene are MNHNS and SASEGT. The germline V and J ends were trimmed by 5 bases and 2 bases, with 7 bases remaining between them. This CDR3 has 14 amino acids. In DNA, the CDR3 is TGTGCCAGCAGTAGACTAGCTGGGGCCAACGTCCTGACTTTC. It specifies CASSRLAGANVLTF.

This clone was detected only a few times. An end of the junction does not agree with germline; a read error may underlie this. Other nucleotide sequences in the sample specify the same CDR3. The chain carries TRBV7-7 and TRBJ2-5; D may be TRBD1 or TRBD2 (5 bases each). Germline V gives CDR1 SSHAT, CDR2 FNYEAQ (reference sequence). This CDR3 is built from 15 residues. CDR3 nucleotide sequence: TGCGCTAGCAGGCAAGGTCAGGGCTCCCAAGAGACCCAGTACTTC. Its translation: CASRQGQGSQETQYF.

The genes are TRBV4-3 and TRBJ1-5, with D maybe TRBD1 (6 bases). The CDR3 loop spans 16 amino acids. The V gene lost 3 bases and the J gene lost 4 bases, with 16 bases spanning the gap. Germline values: CDR1 LGHNA, CDR2 YSLEER. The CDR3 DNA is TGCGCCAGCAGCCAGGGCCCGGGACACCATAATCAGCCCCAGCATTTT. This encodes CASSQGPGHHNQPQHF.

This clone was seen once. The chain joins TRBV4-2 to TRBJ1-1, with D perhaps TRBD1 (5 bases). This CDR3 is built from 15 residues. Germline V gives CDR1 LGHNA, CDR2 YNFKEQ. V lost 4 bases and J 3 bases, leaving 15 bases between the germline ends. This CDR3 is CASSRGRREDTEAFF. DNA of the CDR3: TGTGCCAGCAGCCGGGGGAGGAGGGAGGACACTGAAGCTTTCTTT.

This chain joins TRBV7-6 and TRBJ2-7; possibly TRBD1 for D (6 bases). Germline-derived CDR1 and CDR2 are SGHVS and FNYEAQ. V gave up 2 bases and J gave up 0 bases, with 17 bases separating them. CDR3 length: 17 amino acids. The CDR3 DNA follows: TGTGCCAGCAGCTTATTTCCTCCCGGGACAAACTCCTACGAGCAGTACTTC. Its translation is CASSLFPPGTNSYEQYF.